The rows below give T cell receptor beta chains drawn from one sample of a study of T cell responses to AZD1222 COVID-19 vaccine. Sequenced by immunoSEQ multiplex PCR; TCRdb stores in-frame clones only, minus some. The table has about 150,000 clones, around 90% seen once; the top ten hold 1.9%. The specimen was peripheral blood, collected 28 days after the second AZD1222 dose. The receptors come from an adult who received the AZD1222 COVID-19 vaccine. CDR3s include the opening cysteine and the closing phenylalanine or tryptophan. The D gene is left open where the match is weak. A row's size may be missing; if present it is once, few, many or a size class.

d_gene	j_gene	v_gene	abundance	CDR3aa	CDR3nt
TRBD1	TRBJ1-1	TRBV7-8	-	CASSLVGTVNTEAFF	TGTGCCAGCAGCTTAGTGGGGACAGTTAACACTGAAGCTTTCTTT
-	TRBJ1-1	TRBV11-2	-	CASSLTGGSAEAFF	TGTGCCAGCAGCTTGACAGGCGGATCAGCTGAAGCTTTCTTT
-	TRBJ1-1	TRBV18	-	CASSPRQNTEAFF	TGTGCCAGCTCACCCCGACAGAACACTGAAGCTTTCTTT
-	TRBJ2-2	TRBV27	-	CASSSEGVITGELFF	TGTGCCAGCAGTTCTGAAGGGGTAATAACCGGGGAGCTGTTTTTT
TRBD1	TRBJ1-1	TRBV27	-	CASSFRTGGENTEAFF	TGTGCCAGCAGTTTTAGAACAGGGGGCGAGAACACTGAAGCTTTCTTT
-	TRBJ1-1	TRBV19	-	CASRPGWGNTEAFF	TGTGCCAGTAGGCCCGGTTGGGGGAACACTGAAGCTTTCTTT
TRBD2	TRBJ2-1	TRBV5-1	-	CASSLLLAGGQMDEQFF	TGCGCCAGCAGCTTACTTCTAGCGGGAGGCCAGATGGATGAGCAGTTCTTC
TRBD1	TRBJ2-3	TRBV18	-	CASTQGADTQYF	TGTGCCAGCACCCAGGGGGCAGATACGCAGTATTTT
-	TRBJ1-1	TRBV19	-	CASSAHRYTEAFF	TGTGCCAGTAGTGCGCATCGGTACACTGAAGCTTTCTTT
-	TRBJ2-2	TRBV24-1	-	CATSDSVPGRGTGELFF	TGTGCCACCAGTGATTCCGTTCCGGGTCGAGGCACCGGGGAGCTGTTTTTT
-	TRBJ2-5	TRBV19	-	CASRRSVQETQYF	TGTGCCAGTAGAAGGTCAGTCCAAGAGACCCAGTACTTC
TRBD1	TRBJ1-4	TRBV5-1	-	CASTTGTGGAKLFF	TGCGCCAGCACTACCGGGACAGGGGGCGCAAAACTGTTTTTT
TRBD1	TRBJ2-6	TRBV5-1	-	CASSLDRGSSGANVLTF	TGCGCCAGCAGCTTGGACAGGGGAAGCTCTGGGGCCAACGTCCTGACTTTC
-	TRBJ1-5	TRBV6-6	-	CASSNGQTQPQHF	TGTGCCAGCAGTAACGGACAAACCCAGCCCCAGCATTTT
-	TRBJ1-6	TRBV27	-	CASSPRRDNSPLHF	TGTGCCAGCAGTCCCAGGCGGGATAATTCACCCCTCCACTTT
TRBD1	TRBJ2-7	TRBV4-1	-	CASSPDLRGREQYF	TGCGCCAGCAGCCCCGACCTCAGGGGGCGCGAGCAGTACTTC
-	TRBJ1-2	TRBV2	-	CASRTPGADYGYTF	TGTGCCAGCAGAACCCCGGGGGCGGACTATGGCTACACCTTC
TRBD1	TRBJ1-1	TRBV11-2	-	CASSLEGQGATEAFF	TGTGCCAGCAGCTTAGAGGGGCAGGGGGCAACTGAAGCTTTCTTT
TRBD2	TRBJ2-3	TRBV2	-	CASGTSGFTDTQYF	TGTGCCAGCGGGACTAGCGGTTTCACAGATACGCAGTATTTT
-	TRBJ1-1	TRBV6-2/TRBV6-3	-	CASSSPPRDGTEAFF	TGTGCCAGCAGTTCACCGCCCCGAGACGGGACTGAAGCTTTCTTT
-	TRBJ2-1	TRBV3-1/TRBV3-2	-	CASSLASPVQQFF	TGTGCCAGCAGCCTAGCTTCCCCCGTTCAGCAGTTCTTC
-	TRBJ1-1	TRBV3-1/TRBV3-2	-	CASSLSQGLGTEAFF	TGTGCCAGCAGCCTATCGCAGGGGCTTGGGACTGAAGCTTTCTTT
TRBD1	TRBJ1-2	TRBV18	-	CASSPLADRGHNGYTF	TGTGCCAGCTCACCACTAGCGGACAGGGGGCACAATGGCTACACCTTC
TRBD1	TRBJ1-4	TRBV7-9	-	CASSRQGAAANEKLFF	TGTGCCAGCAGTAGGCAGGGGGCCGCGGCTAATGAAAAACTGTTTTTT
-	TRBJ2-5	TRBV7-9	-	CASSLGQQETQYF	TGTGCCAGCAGCTTAGGGCAACAAGAGACCCAGTACTTC
-	TRBJ1-1	TRBV13	-	CASRFRDFGTEAFF	TGTGCCAGCAGGTTCAGGGATTTCGGCACTGAAGCTTTCTTT
-	TRBJ1-1	TRBV5-5	-	CASSLLVRAEQTEAFF	TGTGCCAGCAGCTTGTTGGTCAGGGCCGAACAGACTGAAGCTTTCTTT
-	TRBJ1-3	TRBV6-5	few	CASSYGPAGGNTIYF	TGTGCCAGCAGTTACGGCCCGGCTGGTGGAAACACCATATATTTT